The 25 T cell receptor beta chains presented below share a single source sample, sequenced in a study of CD8+ T cells in alopecia areata. RNA was isolated and reverse transcribed to cDNA, the sequencing template. The data were produced by immunoSEQ multiplex PCR, yet TCRdb's version contains in-frame clones alone and is incomplete. The repertoire has about 210,000 clones, approximately 67% of them found once; the top ten carry approximately 1.2%. Treatment specified: oral pan-JAK inhibitor, 5-10 mg twice daily. The material sequenced was CD4+ T cells sorted from blood, taken around week 44, from a patient treated with tofacitinib. The origin of the receptors is a human donor with alopecia areata.

This chain joins TRBV9 and TRBJ1-1; TRBD1 is a possible D gene (6 bases). V was cut by 2 bases and J by 3 bases, with 11 bases left in between. The CDR3 spans 14 residues. The germline CDR1 and CDR2 sequences are SGDLS and YYNGEE. The CDR3 loop is CASSVWTAHTEAFF. CDR3 DNA sequence: TGTGCCAGCAGCGTGTGGACAGCCCACACTGAAGCTTTCTTT.

The chain has TRBV7-3 and TRBJ1-6; D is undetermined. Germline CDR1 reads SGHTA; CDR2 reads FQGTGA. Trimming took off 1 base at V and 10 bases at J, with 11 bases between the two ends. CDR3 length: 14 amino acids. The CDR3: CASSLRGAISPLHF. CDR3 coding DNA: TGTGCCAGCAGCTTAAGGGGAGCGATCTCACCCCTCCACTTT.

This sequence joins TRBV30 and TRBJ2-5, with D unclear. The CDR3 contains 11 residues. V lost 1 base, J lost 11 bases, and 11 bases lay in between. CDR1 GTSNPN and CDR2 SVGIG come from the germline V gene (reference sequence). The CDR3 coding sequence is TGTGCCTGGAGTGGACCTCTGGCACAGTACTTC. It codes for CAWSGPLAQYF. Using reference TRBV30 and TRBJ2-5 for the parts outside the CDR3, the full variable domain is SQTIHQWPATLVQPVGSPLSLECTVEGTSNPNLYWYRQAAGRGLQLLFYSVGIGQISSEVPQNLSASRPQDRQFILSSKKLLLSDSGFYLCAWSGPLAQYFGPGTRLLVL.

V is TRBV6-5 and J is TRBJ2-1; D gene uncertain. This CDR3 contains 13 residues. The germline V gene has CDR1 MNHEY and CDR2 SVGAGI. V shed 4 bases and J shed 9 bases, with 13 bases lying between them. CDR3 sequence (DNA): TGTGCCAGCAGTTCTCTAGAAGGCGGTGAGCAGTTCTTC. It yields the protein CASSSLEGGEQFF.

This clone was recorded only once. V gene TRBV10-3 combines with J gene TRBJ2-7; 9 bases line up with TRBD1. Unmatched junction bases numbered 1, after V lost 10 bases and J lost 0 bases. Per germline, CDR1 ENHRY and CDR2 SYGVKD. This CDR3 comprises 12 residues. CDR3 coding DNA: TGTGCCACGGGACAGGGCTCCTACGAGCAGTACTTC. This translates into CATGQGSYEQYF.

The genes are TRBV28 and TRBJ1-4; 8 nucleotides line up with TRBD1. CDR3 length: 15 amino acids. In germline, CDR1 is MDHEN, CDR2 SYDVKM. V trimming: 7 bases; J trimming: 8 bases; junction bases outside the gene matches: 12. The CDR3 DNA is TGTGCCAGCAAAAACCTGGACAGGGTGGAGGAAAAACTGTTTTTT. Translating it yields CASKNLDRVEEKLFF.

The chain employs TRBV7-2 and TRBJ2-7; 8 positions agree with TRBD1. Germline lookup yields CDR1 SGHTA and CDR2 FQGNSA. CDR3 length equals 14 residues. Germline trimming cut 10 bases from V and 10 bases from J; bases unmatched to any gene: 18. CDR3 residues: CATSTGGTVLEQYF. DNA for the CDR3: TGTGCCACCTCAACAGGGGGGACTGTGTTGGAACAGTACTTC.

The chain links TRBV19 to TRBJ1-5; 7 positions match TRBD1. Germline CDR1 LNHDA, CDR2 SQIVND (reference sequence). This CDR3 spans 14 amino acids. The ends lost 5 bases at V and 4 bases at J; junction bases unmatched: 5. The CDR3 nucleotides read TGTGCCAGTAGTTCAGGGGGAGGTAATCAGCCCCAGCATTTT. Translated: CASSSGGGNQPQHF.

The rearrangement uses TRBV29-1 and TRBJ2-7; 7 bases are a match to TRBD1. The CDR3 has 11 amino acids. In germline, CDR1 is SQVTM, CDR2 ANQGSEA. The junction had 2 bases not matched to a gene; V was cut back by 7 bases and J by 2 bases. The CDR3 DNA follows: TGCAGCGCCGGGACAGCCTACGAGCAGTACTTC. Amino acids: CSAGTAYEQYF.

The rearrangement links TRBV10-3 to TRBJ2-7, with TRBD2 matching 7 bases. This CDR3 has 13 residues. J lost 5 bases, V lost 7 bases, and 8 bases had no gene match. Per germline, CDR1 ENHRY and CDR2 SYGVKD. The CDR3 reads CAINRLRGDEQYF. CDR3 sequence (DNA): TGTGCCATCAACAGACTCCGGGGGGACGAGCAGTACTTC.

This clone was seen a handful of times. The junction shows a germline mismatch at one end, possibly a read error. This chain links TRBV29-1 with TRBJ1-1; D is ambiguous. The germline gives CDR1 SQVTM, CDR2 ANQGSEA. This CDR3 is built from 13 residues. CDR3 region: CSAEVGGNTEAFF. DNA for the CDR3: TGCAGCGCTGAAGTGGGAGGGAACACTGAAGCTTTCTTT. Variable domain in full (rest from reference TRBV29-1 and TRBJ1-1): SAVISQKPSRDICQRGTSLTIQCQVDSQVTMMFWYRQQPGQSLTLIATANQGSEATYESGFVIDKFPISRPNLTFSTLTVSNMSPEDSSIYLCSAEVGGNTEAFFGQGTRLTVV.

This clone was seen repeatedly, ten times or more. This chain links TRBV4-1 with TRBJ2-2, with D possibly matching TRBD2 (6 bases). V lost 1 base, J lost 1 base, and 10 bases lay in between. The CDR3 consists of 16 residues. Germline V gives CDR1 MGHRA, CDR2 YSYEKL. The CDR3 DNA is TGCGCCAGCAGCCAAGTGCCAGCGGGGAACACCGGGGAGCTGTTTTTT. It translates to CASSQVPAGNTGELFF.

This chain joins TRBV27 and TRBJ2-2; no reliable D call. This CDR3 spans 15 amino acids. Trimming cost V 7 bases and J 1 base, with 13 bases left between them. CDR1 MNHEY and CDR2 SMNVEV come from the germline V gene (reference sequence). This CDR3 reads CASKSLSRNTGELFF. CDR3 coding DNA: TGTGCCAGCAAGAGCCTGAGCAGGAACACCGGGGAGCTGTTTTTT.

The chain uses TRBV27 and TRBJ2-7; D remains ambiguous. CDR1 MNHEY and CDR2 SMNVEV come from the germline V gene (reference sequence). The V gene lost 5 bases and the J gene lost 3 bases, with 14 bases spanning the gap. This CDR3 has 14 residues. CDR3 in DNA: TGTGCCAGCAGTATCACATACTCCCACTACGAGCAGTACTTC. This translates into CASSITYSHYEQYF.

V usage is TRBV2 and J usage is TRBJ1-5; 8 bases are shared with TRBD1. The J segment lost 3 bases and the V segment lost 7 bases, leaving 17 bases of the junction unmatched. The CDR3 is made up of 18 amino acids. Germline V gene data show CDR1 as SNHLY and CDR2 as FYNNEI. The CDR3 sequence: CASNSPRDRPVTNQPQHF. In nucleotides, the CDR3 is TGTGCCAGCAACTCCCCTCGGGACAGGCCCGTCACCAATCAGCCCCAGCATTTT.

This clone was detected only a few times. The V gene is TRBV4-1, the J gene TRBJ2-7; D is undetermined. V lost 4 bases to trimming and J lost 6 bases, with 7 bases between them. Germline values: CDR1 MGHRA, CDR2 YSYEKL. The CDR3 totals 11 residues. CDR3 in amino acids: CASSPGLEQYF. The CDR3 coding sequence is TGCGCCAGCAGCCCCGGGCTCGAGCAGTACTTC.

The chain has TRBV29-1 and TRBJ2-1, with D possibly being TRBD2 (6 bases). V lost 7 bases and J lost 0, with 16 bases in between. Germline-derived CDR1 and CDR2 are SQVTM and ANQGSEA. The CDR3 has 15 amino acids. The CDR3 sequence: CSATPSASSYNEQFF. In DNA, the CDR3 is TGCAGCGCTACTCCTAGCGCTAGCTCCTACAATGAGCAGTTCTTC.

The genes are TRBV14 and TRBJ2-4; no clear D. The CDR3 consists of 14 residues. V shed 0 bases and J shed 1 base, with 4 bases lying between them. The germline V gene encodes CDR1 SGHDN and CDR2 FVKESK. In DNA, the CDR3 is TGTGCCAGCAGCCAAGAGGAGGCCAAAAACATTCAGTACTTC. It codes for CASSQEEAKNIQYF.

The chain links TRBV15 to TRBJ2-2; possibly TRBD1 for D (5 bases). There are 14 residues in the CDR3. V lost 8 bases and J lost 1, with 11 bases in between. Germline CDR1 LNHNV, CDR2 YYDKDF (reference sequence). CDR3 DNA sequence: TGTGCCACCGGACCCGGACAGAACACCGGGGAGCTGTTTTTT. Translation gives CATGPGQNTGELFF. Drawing the rest from reference TRBV15 and TRBJ2-2, the complete variable domain is DAMVIQNPRYQVTQFGKPVTLSCSQTLNHNVMYWYQQKSSQAPKLLFHYYDKDFNNEADTPDNFQSRRPNTSFCFLDIRSPGLGDTAMYLCATGPGQNTGELFFGEGSRLTVL.

The chain joins TRBV25-1 to TRBJ1-2, with D perhaps matching TRBD1 (6 bases). V lost 7 bases to trimming and J lost 3 bases, with 15 bases between them. Germline V gene lookup returns CDR1 MGHDK and CDR2 SYGVNS. This CDR3 is 14 amino acids long. CDR3 loop: CASTTGTLDYGYTF. Written as DNA, the CDR3 is TGTGCCAGCACCACAGGGACCCTCGACTATGGCTACACCTTC.

This clone was picked up one time. The chain joins TRBV10-3 to TRBJ1-2; D possibly corresponds to TRBD1 (6 bases). The CDR3 covers 13 residues. Germline CDR1 reads ENHRY; CDR2 reads SYGVKD. V lost 10 bases, J lost 2 bases, and 14 bases lay in between. The CDR3 loop is CASGQQDNYGYTF. The CDR3 DNA sequence: TGTGCCAGTGGACAGCAAGACAACTATGGCTACACCTTC.

This rearrangement joins TRBV7-8 to TRBJ2-7; D remains unclear. Germline CDR1 is SGHVS and CDR2 is FQNEAQ. CDR3 length equals 14 residues. V gave up 0 bases and J gave up 4 bases, with 10 bases separating them. In nucleotides, the CDR3 is TGTGCCAGCAGCTTAGCGCCATCCGGTTACGAGCAGTACTTC. Its translation: CASSLAPSGYEQYF.

The chain couples TRBV29-1 to TRBJ2-7, with TRBD2 matching over 8 bases. The CDR3 extends over 14 amino acids. Germline loops: CDR1 SQVTM, CDR2 ANQGSEA. Trimming took 2 bases from V and 3 from J; bases not matched to a gene: 6. Written as DNA, the CDR3 is TGCAGCGTTGAACGGGGGGGCAGGGACTACGAGCAGTACTTC. This gives the protein CSVERGGRDYEQYF.

This clone came up a few times. V is TRBV5-1 and J is TRBJ2-3, with 9 bases lining up with TRBD2. Germline-derived CDR1 and CDR2 are SGHRS and YFSETQ. The J segment lost 4 bases and the V segment lost 2 bases, leaving 5 bases of the junction unmatched. CDR3 length: 15 amino acids. Here the CDR3 DNA reads TGCGCCAGCAGCTTTCAAGCGGGGGGATCAGATACGCAGTATTTT. This sequence encodes CASSFQAGGSDTQYF.

This clone has just one count. This chain uses TRBV6-1 with TRBJ2-1, with TRBD1 identical over 10 bases. From germline, CDR1 is MNHNS and CDR2 SASEGT. The ends lost 5 bases at V and 9 bases at J; junction bases unmatched: 7. CDR3 size: 14 residues. This CDR3 is CASSSGQGPSEQFF. The CDR3 DNA follows: TGTGCCAGCAGTTCGGGACAGGGGCCGAGTGAGCAGTTCTTC.